This T cell receptor beta chain was retrieved from a study of T-cell reconstitution after alpha-beta-depleted transplantation in children. The ends were cut back, 4 bases at V and 4 bases at J, with 22 bases in the middle. The germline CDR1 and CDR2 sequences are SNHLY and FYNNEI. The CDR3 runs to 17 residues. This clonotype appeared many times. Its antigen remains unknown. General study points: About two months after transplant, alpha-beta T cells reportedly came from several hundred expanded graft clones. T-cell counts and diversity at one year post-transplant came mainly from newly produced T cells. In some patients, recipient T cells and intrathymic progenitors surviving conditioning explained high day-60 diversity.

This sample's TCRbeta library carried unique molecular identifier barcodes. TCRdb re-derived calls from the PCR reads in MiXCR, one entry per CDR3 protein. The data hold around 440,000 distinct CDR3 sequences, with over 9.5% observed a single time. This sample comprised PBMCs, obtained before TCRalphabeta/CD19-depleted stem cell transplant. The sequence came from a child aged 2-9 years with inherited bone marrow failure, due to receive a stem cell transplant. This chain connects TRBV2 to TRBJ2-5; perhaps TRBD2 as D (6 bases). The CDR3 sequence: CASSVNWDSLYGETQYF. CDR3 bases: TGTGCCAGCAGTGTGAACTGGGACTCCCTCTACGGAGAGACCCAGTACTTC.